This T cell receptor beta chain was sequenced during a study of T cell changes during pregnancy in multiple sclerosis. TCRdb's copy holds only in-frame clones and misses some; the assay was immunoSEQ multiplex PCR. In the table there are around 110,000 clones, around 93% of which are singletons. This CDR3 contains 17 residues. After removal of 4 bases from V and 1 base from J, the junction contained 6 bases not matched to a gene. CDR1 and CDR2 from the germline V gene are MGHRA and YSYEKL. The origin of this receptor is a female donor in good health, enrolled as a control in a pregnancy study. This chain uses TRBV4-1 with TRBJ1-5, with 11 nucleotides matching TRBD1. This sample comprised peripheral blood, obtained in the third trimester of pregnancy. The CDR3 spells CASSRTGGLLSNQPQHF. The CDR3 DNA follows: TGCGCCAGCAGCCGGACAGGGGGCCTTTTGAGCAATCAGCCCCAGCATTTT.